This is a list of T cell receptor beta chains from one sample in a study of neurological immune-mediated disorders. TCRdb ran MiXCR on the 5' RACE reads and lists one entry per CDR3 protein. Of roughly 56,000 distinct CDR3 sequences listed, about 10% were seen once; the top ten hold over 1.5%. The sequenced sample was PBMCs. The receptors derive from a man between 60 and 75 years old in good health. Both conserved end residues are part of each CDR3. D genes are given only for firm matches. The size field is filled for only some rows; it gives once, few, many or a size class.

CDR3 protein | CDR3 DNA | V gene | D gene | clone size | J gene
CATSIDHGGNGELFF | TGTGCCACCAGCATAGATCACGGGGGGAACGGGGAGCTGTTTTTT | TRBV15 | TRBD2 | many | TRBJ2-2
CASSLGWGYQETQYF | TGCGCCAGCAGCTTGGGGTGGGGGTACCAAGAGACCCAGTACTTC | TRBV5-1 | NA | many | TRBJ2-5
CASSLGAGNEQFF | TGTGCCAGCAGCTTAGGCGCCGGGAATGAGCAGTTCTTC | TRBV7-7 | NA | many | TRBJ2-1
CASRLRWDTEAFF | TGTGCCAGTCGCCTGCGATGGGACACTGAAGCTTTCTTT | TRBV19 | NA | NA | TRBJ1-1
CASSVARPNTEAFF | TGCGCCAGCAGCGTGGCACGACCGAACACTGAAGCTTTCTTT | TRBV5-1 | NA | many | TRBJ1-1
CSATGLTGASGRGTF | TGCAGTGCAACGGGACTCACAGGGGCCTCTGGGAGAGGAACCTTC | TRBV20-1 | TRBD1 | few | TRBJ1-2
CASSPGAGNYGYTF | TGTGCCAGCTCACCAGGTGCAGGGAACTATGGCTACACCTTC | TRBV18 | NA | many | TRBJ1-2
CSVEDQRGGSYNEQFF | TGCAGCGTTGAAGATCAACGCGGGGGGTCCTACAATGAGCAGTTCTTC | TRBV29-1 | TRBD2 | many | TRBJ2-1
CASSLGRPPYEQYF | TGTGCCAGCAGCTTGGGCAGGCCCCCCTACGAGCAGTACTTC | TRBV5-5 | NA | many | TRBJ2-7
CASMASVNNEQFF | TGCGCCAGCATGGCTAGCGTTAACAATGAGCAGTTCTTC | TRBV5-1 | NA | many | TRBJ2-1
CASSEFTGGAYEQYF | TGCGCCAGCAGCGAGTTCACAGGGGGCGCGTACGAGCAGTACTTC | TRBV5-1 | TRBD1 | many | TRBJ2-7
CASSFDPGGTEAFF | TGTGCCAGCAGCTTTGACCCGGGGGGCACTGAAGCTTTCTTT | TRBV7-2 | NA | NA | TRBJ1-1
CASSPRTSGATDTQYF | TGTGCCAGCAGCCCGAGGACTAGCGGGGCCACAGATACGCAGTATTTT | TRBV12-3/TRBV12-4 | TRBD2 | many | TRBJ2-3
CSAWAGAGETQYF | TGCAGTGCTTGGGCGGGGGCCGGGGAGACCCAGTACTTC | TRBV20-1 | NA | many | TRBJ2-5
CASRARVNTGELFF | TGTGCCAGCAGGGCGCGGGTGAACACCGGGGAGCTGTTTTTT | TRBV6-1 | NA | many | TRBJ2-2
CASSLEGAGANVLTF | TGTGCCAGCAGCTTAGAAGGGGCTGGGGCCAACGTCCTGACTTTC | TRBV7-8 | NA | many | TRBJ2-6
CSALAGGPHNEQFF | TGCAGTGCCCTAGCGGGGGGGCCCCACAATGAGCAGTTCTTC | TRBV20-1 | TRBD2 | many | TRBJ2-1
CASSPSAGRDQIF | TGTGCCAGCAGTCCTAGCGCAGGGAGGGACCAGATCTTT | TRBV12-3/TRBV12-4 | NA | many | TRBJ1-1
CATEEVADTQYF | TGTGCCACGGAAGAGGTCGCAGATACGCAGTATTTT | TRBV28 | NA | many | TRBJ2-3
CSVKGRVTDTQYF | TGCAGCGTTAAAGGACGGGTAACAGATACGCAGTATTTT | TRBV29-1 | NA | many | TRBJ2-3
CASLRVAEQYF | TGTGCCAGCCTCAGGGTTGCGGAGCAGTACTTC | TRBV2 | NA | many | TRBJ2-7
CASSFRQGISGANVLTF | TGTGCCAGCAGTTTTCGACAGGGGATCTCTGGGGCCAACGTCCTGACTTTC | TRBV12-3/TRBV12-4 | TRBD1 | many | TRBJ2-6
CAISVRTPNTGELFF | TGTGCCATCAGTGTGAGGACACCTAACACCGGGGAGCTGTTTTTT | TRBV10-3 | NA | many | TRBJ2-2
CASNAGVDEQFF | TGCGCCAGCAACGCCGGGGTCGATGAGCAGTTCTTC | TRBV5-1 | NA | many | TRBJ2-1
CSADTSNIQYF | TGCAGTGCCGACACTTCAAACATTCAGTACTTC | TRBV20-1 | NA | many | TRBJ2-4
CASSLTGVGVELFF | TGTGCCAGCAGCTTGACAGGGGTCGGCGTGGAACTGTTTTTT | TRBV7-9 | TRBD1 | NA | TRBJ2-2
CASSPDRNQETQYF | TGTGCCAGCAGCCCCGACAGGAACCAAGAGACCCAGTACTTC | TRBV7-7 | NA | NA | TRBJ2-5
CASTSGTISGNTIYF | TGTGCCAGCACCTCAGGGACGATCTCTGGAAACACCATATATTTT | TRBV3-1 | NA | many | TRBJ1-3
CASTHSANMNTEAFF | TGCGCCAGCACCCACAGCGCGAACATGAACACTGAAGCTTTCTTT | TRBV5-1 | NA | many | TRBJ1-1
CASSLTGQGNTGELFF | TGTGCCAGCAGCCTAACGGGACAGGGGAACACCGGGGAGCTGTTTTTT | TRBV7-7 | TRBD1 | few | TRBJ2-2
CASSPRPRGSQDTQYF | TGTGCCAGCAGCCCCCGGCCGAGGGGGTCCCAAGATACGCAGTATTTT | TRBV7-9 | NA | many | TRBJ2-3
CAISVSPGRQPQHF | TGTGCCATCAGTGTGAGTCCAGGGAGGCAGCCCCAGCATTTT | TRBV10-3 | NA | many | TRBJ1-5
CASSPSGGRDTQYF | TGTGCCAGCAGCCCTAGCGGGGGGAGGGATACGCAGTATTTT | TRBV7-2 | TRBD2 | many | TRBJ2-3
CASRPSILAGASYEQYF | TGTGCCAGCAGGCCGAGCATACTAGCGGGGGCCTCCTACGAGCAGTACTTC | TRBV2 | TRBD2 | few | TRBJ2-7
CSARPLRQGVGNSPLHF | TGCAGTGCTAGACCCCTTCGACAGGGGGTCGGTAATTCACCCCTCCACTTT | TRBV20-1 | TRBD1 | many | TRBJ1-6
CASSQDGLKGNEQFF | TGTGCCAGCAGCCAAGATGGACTAAAGGGCAATGAGCAGTTCTTC | TRBV14 | NA | many | TRBJ2-1
CSARDLTFSGNTIYF | TGCAGTGCTAGAGATCTGACATTCTCTGGAAACACCATATATTTT | TRBV20-1 | NA | many | TRBJ1-3
CASSHTGYYNEQFF | TGTGCCAGCTCACATACAGGGTACTACAATGAGCAGTTCTTC | TRBV18 | NA | many | TRBJ2-1
CATSGTGETQYF | TGTGCCACCAGTGGGACAGGCGAGACCCAGTACTTC | TRBV24-1 | TRBD1 | many | TRBJ2-5
CSARDEEGIRGQFF | TGCAGTGCTAGAGATGAGGAAGGGATAAGGGGGCAGTTCTTC | TRBV20-1 | NA | many | TRBJ2-1
CASSLDSGRGNQPQHF | TGCGCCAGCAGCTTAGACAGTGGCCGGGGGAATCAGCCCCAGCATTTT | TRBV5-1 | NA | many | TRBJ1-5
CASGDGNTEAFF | TGTGCCAGCGGCGACGGGAACACTGAAGCTTTCTTT | TRBV27 | NA | many | TRBJ1-1
CASSRTEQGRGYTF | TGCGCCAGCAGCCGTACCGAACAGGGGAGAGGCTACACCTTC | TRBV5-1 | TRBD1 | many | TRBJ1-2
CASSSIWAETGELFF | TGTGCCAGCAGTTCAATCTGGGCAGAGACCGGGGAGCTGTTTTTT | TRBV28 | NA | many | TRBJ2-2
CASREQGDNQPQHF | TGTGCCAGCAGGGAGCAAGGGGACAATCAGCCCCAGCATTTT | TRBV28 | NA | many | TRBJ1-5
CASSQRMTEEGSPLHF | TGTGCCAGCAGTCAACGAATGACAGAGGAAGGCTCACCCCTCCACTTT | TRBV6-6 | NA | many | TRBJ1-6
CASSRAAVRDSPLHF | TGTGCCAGCAGCCGGGCGGCAGTTCGTGATTCACCCCTCCACTTT | TRBV6-5 | NA | many | TRBJ1-6
CASSLDRRSTDTQYF | TGTGCCAGCAGCTTAGACAGGAGAAGCACAGATACGCAGTATTTT | TRBV5-4 | NA | NA | TRBJ2-3
CSAAGGLPSSYEQYF | TGCAGTGCAGCGGGGGGATTACCGAGCTCCTACGAGCAGTACTTC | TRBV20-1 | TRBD2 | many | TRBJ2-7
CASSQDLVAGCLASEQFF | TGTGCCAGCAGTCAAGATCTGGTAGCGGGGTGCCTGGCCAGTGAGCAGTTCTTC | TRBV3-1 | TRBD2 | NA | TRBJ2-1
CASTQTQANTEAFF | TGCGCCAGCACCCAGACCCAGGCGAACACTGAAGCTTTCTTT | TRBV5-1 | NA | many | TRBJ1-1
CASSLDAYRGSTLHF | TGTGCCAGCAGCTTGGACGCCTACAGGGGGTCAACGCTCCACTTT | TRBV5-4 | TRBD1 | many | TRBJ1-6
CASSPADRDTEAFF | TGTGCCAGCAGCCCCGCGGACAGGGACACTGAAGCTTTCTTT | TRBV3-1 | TRBD1 | NA | TRBJ1-1
CASSLGPTVRLYNEQFF | TGTGCCAGCAGCTTAGGGCCGACAGTTCGGCTTTACAATGAGCAGTTCTTC | TRBV7-8 | NA | many | TRBJ2-1
CASRLQGLGYEQYF | TGTGCCAGCAGATTGCAAGGCCTTGGGTACGAGCAGTACTTC | TRBV6-1 | NA | few | TRBJ2-7
CASSVGNLNTEAFF | TGTGCCAGCAGCGTAGGAAACCTGAACACTGAAGCTTTCTTT | TRBV9 | NA | many | TRBJ1-1
CASSPDRAPGNTIYF | TGCGCCAGCAGCCCGGACAGGGCCCCGGGAAACACCATATATTTT | TRBV5-1 | TRBD1 | many | TRBJ1-3